This T cell receptor beta chain was documented in a study of beta chain features in type 1 diabetes. Study-wide findings and caveats: Whether HLA type influences TCRB rearrangement remained unresolved here.

With regard to this clone: Its antigen is undetermined.

Expressed TCRB transcripts were sequenced, since all the RNA that had been isolated was reverse transcribed. Data came from immunoSEQ multiplex PCR; TCRdb stores just in-frame clones and leaves some out. The table has 400,000 to 550,000 clones, around 10% seen once. Between the trimmed V and J ends, which lost 1 base and 9 bases, there was a span of 13 bases. Germline CDR1 reads MGHRA; CDR2 reads YSYEKL. This CDR3 region has 15 residues. This clonotype originated in a woman younger than 30 in good health. Sequencing input: naive CD4+ T cells from blood. V and J are TRBV4-1 and TRBJ1-6; D ambiguous. CDR3 nucleotides: TGCGCCAGCAGCCAAGTGGGAGGTACCGTTTCACCCCTCCACTTT. This codes for CASSQVGGTVSPLHF.